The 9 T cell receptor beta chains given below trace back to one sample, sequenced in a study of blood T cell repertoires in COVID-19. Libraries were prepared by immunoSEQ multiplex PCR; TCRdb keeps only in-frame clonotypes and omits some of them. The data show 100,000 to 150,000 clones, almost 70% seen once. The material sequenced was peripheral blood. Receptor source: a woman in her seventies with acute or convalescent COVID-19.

CDR3 in DNA: TGCAGTGCTAGATCCGGGGATGGCTACACCTTC. Residues: CSARSGDGYTF. The rearrangement links TRBV20-1 to TRBJ1-2, with D unclear. Per the germline V gene, CDR1 is DFQATT and CDR2 is SNEGSKA (reference sequence). Trimming shortened V by 2 bases and J by 6 bases, and 7 bases separated the two germline ends. The CDR3 is 11 residues long.

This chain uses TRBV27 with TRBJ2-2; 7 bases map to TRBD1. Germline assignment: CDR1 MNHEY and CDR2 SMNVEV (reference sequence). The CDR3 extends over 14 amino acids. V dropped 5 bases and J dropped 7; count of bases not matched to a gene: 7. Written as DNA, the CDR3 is TGTGCCAGCAGTACCCACAGGGGCCACGGGGAGCTGTTTTTT. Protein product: CASSTHRGHGELFF.

CDR3 coding DNA: TGTGCCTGGAGTGGGCAGGGGAATTCACCCCTCCACTTT. This gives the protein CAWSGQGNSPLHF. The chain combines TRBV30 with TRBJ1-6; TRBD1 is a possible D gene (6 bases). The CDR3 totals 13 residues. CDR1 is GTSNPN, CDR2 SVGIG, per germline (reference sequence). The germline V and J ends were trimmed by 1 base and 7 bases, with 8 bases remaining between them.

The CDR3 nucleotides are TGTGCCAGCAGTGAAGAAGGACAGGGGCTCAATCAGCCCCAGCATTTT. Translation gives CASSEEGQGLNQPQHF. The chain uses TRBV6-1 and TRBJ1-5; 9 positions agree with TRBD1. V was pared by 1 base and J by 3 bases, with 4 bases of the junction left unmatched. CDR1 and CDR2 (germline): MNHNS, SASEGT. There are 16 residues in the CDR3.

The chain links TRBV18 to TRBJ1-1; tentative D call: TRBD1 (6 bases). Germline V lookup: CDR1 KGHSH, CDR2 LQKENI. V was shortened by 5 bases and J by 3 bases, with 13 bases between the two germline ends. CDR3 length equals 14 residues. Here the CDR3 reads CASSSGQRYTEAFF. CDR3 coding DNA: TGTGCCAGCTCATCAGGACAGAGATACACTGAAGCTTTCTTT.

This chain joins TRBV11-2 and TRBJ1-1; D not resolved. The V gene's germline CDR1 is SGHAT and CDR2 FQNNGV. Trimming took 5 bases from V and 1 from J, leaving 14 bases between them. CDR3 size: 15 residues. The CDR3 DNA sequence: TGTGCCAGCAGCCCGCGGTACTTCGGGAACACTGAAGCTTTCTTT. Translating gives CASSPRYFGNTEAFF.

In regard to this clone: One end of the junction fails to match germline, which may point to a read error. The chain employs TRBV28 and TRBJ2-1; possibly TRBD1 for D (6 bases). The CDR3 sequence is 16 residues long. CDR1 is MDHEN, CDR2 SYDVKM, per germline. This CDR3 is CASRSLMRTGYSEQFF. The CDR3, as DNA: TGTGCCAGCAGATCACTTATGCGCACAGGGTACAGTGAGCAGTTCTTC.

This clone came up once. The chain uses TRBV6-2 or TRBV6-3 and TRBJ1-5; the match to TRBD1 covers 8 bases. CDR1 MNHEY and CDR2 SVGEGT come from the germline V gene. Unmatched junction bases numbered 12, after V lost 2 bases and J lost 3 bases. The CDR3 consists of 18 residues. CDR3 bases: TGTGCCAGCAGTTACGTACTTCTCGGACAGGGAGACAATCAGCCCCAGCATTTT. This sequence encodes CASSYVLLGQGDNQPQHF.

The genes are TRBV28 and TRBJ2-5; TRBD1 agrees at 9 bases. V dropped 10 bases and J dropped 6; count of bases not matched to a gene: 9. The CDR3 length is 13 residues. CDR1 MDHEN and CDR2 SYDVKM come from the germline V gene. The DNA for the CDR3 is TGTGCCACCGTGGACAGGGGTTTACAGACCCAGTACTTC. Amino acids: CATVDRGLQTQYF.